This record looks at one T cell receptor beta chain sequence and its context. As yet, its antigen is unknown. The data were obtained in a study of cytomegalovirus exposure and HLA in healthy donors. Study observations and caveats: Reports indicate that TCR beta sequences accurately predicted the HLA-A and HLA-B alleles of most subjects. The authors later found HLA-associated TCR beta chains more clonally expanded than equally common others.

PCR amplification relied on 60 Vbeta primers (plus 13 Jbeta primers). Sequencing used immunoSEQ multiplex PCR; TCRdb keeps in-frame clones, though not all of them. The table lists around 150,000 clones, approximately 85% of them singletons. The receptor was isolated from a man between 18 and 29 years old in good health and CMV-seropositive. Material for sequencing was PBMCs.

In DNA form, the CDR3 reads TGCAGCGCTGCCCCCGGAGGGACAGGGGGTGAGACCCAGTACTTC. Translated, it gives CSAAPGGTGGETQYF. The chain employs TRBV29-1 and TRBJ2-5; the match to TRBD1 covers 11 bases. This CDR3 contains 15 residues. Germline CDR1 and CDR2: SQVTM and ANQGSEA. Trimming removed 7 bases from V and 5 bases from J; junction bases left unmatched: 12.